Below, 17 T cell receptor beta chains from the same sample are listed, as sequenced in a study of beta chain features in type 1 diabetes. As every portion of the isolated RNA was reverse transcribed, the sequencing read expressed TCRB transcripts. Method: immunoSEQ multiplex PCR; TCRdb's copy keeps in-frame clones and lacks some. The table shows a few hundred thousand clones, with 27% occurring only once. The sequenced sample consisted of central memory CD4+ T cells from blood. These receptors were obtained from a man aged 25 to 40 in good health.

This clone has more than one count but fewer than ten. The chain recombines TRBV28 with TRBJ2-5; TRBD2 might be the D (5 bases). The V end lost 5 bases, the J end lost 4 bases, and 11 bases lay between the germline ends. The CDR3 consists of 13 residues. Germline CDR1 MDHEN, CDR2 SYDVKM. CDR3 loop: CASSPDFGETQYF. CDR3 in DNA: TGTGCCAGCAGTCCGGACTTTGGAGAGACCCAGTACTTC.

In its sample, this clone was seen a few times. The V gene is TRBV30, the J gene TRBJ2-2; TRBD2 is a possible D gene (5 bases). V was cut by 5 bases and J by 0 bases, with 16 bases left in between. This CDR3 has 16 amino acids. The germline V gene encodes CDR1 GTSNPN and CDR2 SVGIG (reference sequence). In nucleotides, the CDR3 is TGTGCCTGGTCGAGGGAACCCGGCCCGAACACCGGGGAGCTGTTTTTT. Translated, it gives CAWSREPGPNTGELFF.

This clone has only a few counts. The CDR3 here is CASTRDRVYEQYF. CDR3 nucleotides: TGTGCCAGCACTCGAGACAGGGTCTACGAGCAGTACTTC. This chain joins TRBV7-2 and TRBJ2-5; 7 positions match TRBD1. The assigned J gene may be wrong: the sequence end matches TRBJ2-7 better. This CDR3 comprises 13 residues. Per germline, CDR1 SGHTA and CDR2 FQGNSA.

The gene calls are TRBV7-2 and TRBJ2-7, with 7 bases lining up with TRBD1. CDR1 and CDR2 from the germline V gene are SGHTA and FQGNSA. The CDR3 runs 12 residues. J gave up 7 bases and V 6 bases, and 6 bases lay outside the gene matches. The CDR3 sequence is CASRQGGGEQYF. CDR3 DNA: TGTGCCAGCAGACAAGGGGGCGGGGAGCAGTACTTC.

This clone was counted a few times. The gene calls are TRBV13 and TRBJ2-7; 15 bases fit TRBD2. The CDR3 totals 16 residues. V gave up 5 bases and J gave up 7 bases; unmatched junction bases: 9. Germline values: CDR1 PRHDT, CDR2 FYEKMQ (reference sequence). CDR3 protein: CASSIRTSGGAKEQYF. The CDR3 nucleotides are TGTGCCAGCAGCATAAGGACTAGCGGGGGGGCGAAAGAGCAGTACTTC.

The V call is TRBV4-1, the J call TRBJ2-3; no definite D call. Per the germline V gene, CDR1 is MGHRA and CDR2 is YSYEKL. Trimming took off 1 base at V and 6 bases at J, with 11 bases between the two ends. This CDR3 region has 14 residues. This chain's CDR3 is CASSQGYRADTQYF. DNA of the CDR3: TGCGCCAGCAGCCAAGGCTACAGAGCGGATACGCAGTATTTT.

This chain links TRBV7-2 with TRBJ1-2; TRBD1 might be the D (6 bases). The V end was cut by 5 bases, the J end by 4 bases, with 14 bases between. The germline CDR1 and CDR2 sequences are SGHTA and FQGNSA. The CDR3 sequence is 14 residues long. CDR3 bases: TGTGCCAGCAGCCCGGCGGACAGCCGCTATGGCTACACCTTC. Its protein product is CASSPADSRYGYTF.

The chain links TRBV6-5 to TRBJ2-5, with D perhaps TRBD1 (6 bases). There are 13 residues in the CDR3. Germline CDR1 MNHEY, CDR2 SVGAGI. V lost 2 bases, J lost 5 bases, and 9 bases lay in between. The CDR3 loop is CASSYGGRETQYF. The CDR3 nucleotides read TGTGCCAGCAGTTACGGGGGCCGGGAGACCCAGTACTTC.

This rearrangement joins TRBV18 to TRBJ2-7, with TRBD1 matching over 7 bases. Trimming removed 3 bases from V and 5 bases from J; junction bases left unmatched: 1. The germline V gene encodes CDR1 KGHSH and CDR2 LQKENI. This CDR3 has 12 residues. CDR3 sequence reads: CASSPDRNEQYF. Written as DNA, the CDR3 is TGTGCCAGCTCACCGGACAGGAACGAGCAGTACTTC.

The V gene is TRBV7-9, the J gene TRBJ2-2, with D perhaps matching TRBD2 (6 bases). The CDR3 runs 11 residues. The V and J ends lost 3 bases and 13 bases respectively, with 9 bases between them. The germline gives CDR1 SEHNR, CDR2 FQNEAQ (reference sequence). The CDR3: CASSFGRGLFF. In DNA, the CDR3 is TGTGCCAGCAGCTTCGGGCGGGGGCTGTTTTTT.

This clone was observed a few times. The chain is built from TRBV7-2 and TRBJ2-1; 11 bases are shared with TRBD2. CDR1 SGHTA and CDR2 FQGNSA come from the germline V gene. Trimming at V came to 3 bases and at J to 3 bases, leaving 1 base not matched to a gene. This CDR3 contains 15 residues. The CDR3 nucleotides are TGTGCCAGCAGCTTGGGACTAGCGGACTACAATGAGCAGTTCTTC. Its translation: CASSLGLADYNEQFF.

This clone was recorded only once. The chain recombines TRBV7-2 with TRBJ2-7; tentative D call: TRBD2 (6 bases). V lost 5 bases and J 3 bases, leaving 20 bases between the germline ends. Germline V gives CDR1 SGHTA, CDR2 FQGNSA. This CDR3 is 16 amino acids long. CDR3 in amino acids: CASSRQDGRLGYEQYF. CDR3 coding DNA: TGTGCCAGCAGCCGTCAGGACGGGAGACTAGGCTACGAGCAGTACTTC.

The chain uses TRBV30 and TRBJ2-3, with 8 bases lining up with TRBD2. The V segment lost 0 bases and the J segment 5 bases; nucleotides outside the gene matches: 7. The CDR3 extends over 15 amino acids. CDR1 is GTSNPN and CDR2 is SVGIG in the germline V gene (reference sequence). In DNA, the CDR3 is TGTGCCTGGAGTGTTCCACGGGGGGGCAAAGATACGCAGTATTTT. It yields the protein CAWSVPRGGKDTQYF. The variable domain in full, completed from reference TRBV30 and TRBJ2-3, reads SQTIHQWPATLVQPVGSPLSLECTVEGTSNPNLYWYRQAAGRGLQLLFYSVGIGQISSEVPQNLSASRPQDRQFILSSKKLLLSDSGFYLCAWSVPRGGKDTQYFGPGTRLTVL.

V usage is TRBV5-6 and J usage is TRBJ2-1, with D perhaps given as TRBD1 or TRBD2 (5 bases each). The V and J ends lost 2 bases and 2 bases respectively, with 11 bases between them. This CDR3 has 15 residues. CDR1 and CDR2 from the germline V gene are SGHDT and YYEEEE. For the CDR3, the DNA is TGTGCCAGCAGCTTTTCGGGACGGACCTACAATGAGCAGTTCTTC. It codes for CASSFSGRTYNEQFF.

The V gene is TRBV30, the J gene TRBJ2-3; 8 nucleotides agree with TRBD2. V shed 0 bases and J 0 bases; nucleotides not matched to a gene: 5. The CDR3 runs 16 residues. The germline gives CDR1 GTSNPN, CDR2 SVGIG (reference sequence). In DNA form, the CDR3 reads TGTGCCTGGAGTGTACGACTAGCGCTTAGCACAGATACGCAGTATTTT. Protein product: CAWSVRLALSTDTQYF.

This clone was counted between two and nine times. The chain combines TRBV30 with TRBJ1-2, with D tentatively TRBD1 (6 bases). The V end was cut by 0 bases, the J end by 0 bases, with 8 bases between. Per germline, CDR1 GTSNPN and CDR2 SVGIG (reference sequence). This CDR3 contains 14 residues. CDR3 nucleotides: TGTGCCTGGAGTGTGGACAGCTCTAACTATGGCTACACCTTC. Translating it yields CAWSVDSSNYGYTF.

This rearrangement joins TRBV7-2 to TRBJ2-3; possibly TRBD2 for D (5 bases). Germline V CDR1 and CDR2: SGHTA, FQGNSA. V was clipped by 7 bases and J by 0 bases, with 14 bases between them. The CDR3 contains 15 residues. The CDR3 nucleotides are TGTGCCAGCAAACGGACTCCCCCTAGCACAGATACGCAGTATTTT. It encodes CASKRTPPSTDTQYF.